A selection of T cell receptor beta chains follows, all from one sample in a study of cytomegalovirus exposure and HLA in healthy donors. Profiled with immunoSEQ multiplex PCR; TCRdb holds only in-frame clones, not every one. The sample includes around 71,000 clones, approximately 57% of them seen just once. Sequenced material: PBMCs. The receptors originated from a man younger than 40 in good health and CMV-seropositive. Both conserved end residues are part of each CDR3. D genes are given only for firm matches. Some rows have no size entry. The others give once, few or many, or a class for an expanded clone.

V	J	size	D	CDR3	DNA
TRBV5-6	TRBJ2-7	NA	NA	CASSFGDHEQYF	TGTGCCAGCAGCTTTGGAGATCACGAGCAGTACTTC
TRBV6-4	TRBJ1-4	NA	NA	CASSDSAPHSDSIKLFF	TGTGCCAGCAGTGACTCAGCCCCTCACTCCGACTCAATCAAACTGTTTTTT
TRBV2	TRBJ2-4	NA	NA	CANQGHAKNIQYF	TGTGCCAATCAGGGGCACGCCAAAAACATTCAGTACTTC
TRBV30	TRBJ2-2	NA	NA	CAWSVMGRGESGELFF	TGTGCCTGGAGTGTAATGGGGCGCGGAGAGAGCGGGGAGCTGTTTTTT
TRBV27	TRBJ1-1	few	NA	CATGMTVNTEAFF	TGTGCCACAGGAATGACGGTGAACACTGAAGCTTTCTTT
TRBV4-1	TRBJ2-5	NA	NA	CASSQAEGGQETQYF	TGCGCCAGCAGCCAAGCCGAGGGGGGGCAAGAGACCCAGTACTTC
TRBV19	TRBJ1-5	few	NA	CASTALGSGGNQPQHF	TGTGCCAGTACGGCCTTGGGGTCGGGGGGAAATCAGCCCCAGCATTTT
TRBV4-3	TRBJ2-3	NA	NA	CASSQDGESTDTQYF	TGCGCCAGCAGCCAAGATGGGGAGTCCACAGATACGCAGTATTTT
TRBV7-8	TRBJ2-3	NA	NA	CASSLGEWRAEDTQYF	TGTGCCAGCAGCTTAGGGGAGTGGAGGGCCGAAGATACGCAGTATTTT
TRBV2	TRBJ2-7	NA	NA	CASTTTGYEQYF	TGTGCCAGCACTACAACAGGATACGAGCAGTACTTC
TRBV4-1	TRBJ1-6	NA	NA	CASNPRLGGGSPLHF	TGCGCCAGCAACCCGAGGCTTGGGGGGGGTTCACCCCTCCACTTT
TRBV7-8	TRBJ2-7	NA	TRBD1	CASSFRITPTGENEQYF	TGTGCCAGCAGCTTCCGAATTACCCCTACAGGGGAGAACGAGCAGTACTTC
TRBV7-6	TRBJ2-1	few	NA	CASSLGSLGGWEQFF	TGTGCCAGCAGCTTAGGCTCCCTCGGGGGATGGGAGCAGTTCTTC
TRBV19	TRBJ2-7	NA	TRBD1	CASSKSGQRGEQYF	TGTGCCAGTAGTAAGTCGGGACAGCGAGGGGAGCAGTACTTC
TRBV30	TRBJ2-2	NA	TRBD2	CAWSWSGGASGELFF	TGTGCCTGGAGTTGGAGCGGGGGGGCATCCGGGGAGCTGTTTTTT
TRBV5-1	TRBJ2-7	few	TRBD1	CASSVGGTGSYEQYF	TGCGCCAGCAGCGTCGGTGGGACAGGGTCCTACGAGCAGTACTTC
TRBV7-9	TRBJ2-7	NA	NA	CARAGRSYEQYF	TGTGCCAGGGCGGGTCGCTCCTACGAGCAGTACTTC
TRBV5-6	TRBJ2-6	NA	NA	CASSLVRRGVFSGANVLTF	TGTGCCAGCAGCTTGGTTCGCAGGGGAGTTTTCTCTGGGGCCAACGTCCTGACTTTC
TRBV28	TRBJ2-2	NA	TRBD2	CASSFRGGGTGELFF	TGTGCCAGCAGTTTCCGGGGGGGCGGCACCGGGGAGCTGTTTTTT
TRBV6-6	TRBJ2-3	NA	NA	CASRRTSLTSTDTQYF	TGTGCCAGCAGGCGCACTAGCTTAACTAGCACAGATACGCAGTATTTT
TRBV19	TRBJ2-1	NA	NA	CASSYIPGGGDNEQFF	TGTGCCAGTAGTTATATCCCCGGTGGAGGCGACAATGAGCAGTTCTTC
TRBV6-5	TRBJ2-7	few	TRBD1	CASLGWDRPAEQYF	TGTGCCAGCCTGGGGTGGGACAGGCCCGCCGAGCAGTACTTC
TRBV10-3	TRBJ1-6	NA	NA	CAISESSQNSPLHF	TGTGCCATCAGTGAGTCGTCGCAGAATTCACCCCTCCACTTT
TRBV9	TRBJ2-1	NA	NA	CASSVFSGYNEQFF	TGTGCCAGCAGCGTTTTTAGCGGTTACAATGAGCAGTTCTTC
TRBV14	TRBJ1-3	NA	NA	CASSQEQGYGNTIYF	TGTGCCAGCAGCCAAGAGCAGGGGTATGGAAACACCATATATTTT
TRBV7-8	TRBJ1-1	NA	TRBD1	CASSLRDRDMNTEAFF	TGTGCCAGCAGCCTCCGGGACAGGGACATGAACACTGAAGCTTTCTTT
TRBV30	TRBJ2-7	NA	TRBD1	CAWSSPSPGQRGEQYF	TGTGCCTGGAGTTCTCCTTCTCCGGGACAGAGAGGCGAGCAGTACTTC
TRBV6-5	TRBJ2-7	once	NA	CASSYLAGSYEQYF	TGTGCCAGCAGTTATCTCGCAGGCTCCTACGAGCAGTACTTC
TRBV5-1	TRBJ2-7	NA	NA	CASSRSDSSYEQYF	TGCGCCAGCAGCCGCTCGGACAGCTCCTACGAGCAGTACTTC
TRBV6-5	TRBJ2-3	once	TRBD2	CASRRGLAGTDTQYF	TGTGCCAGCAGACGCGGACTAGCGGGAACAGATACGCAGTATTTT
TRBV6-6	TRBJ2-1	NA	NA	CASLTGTDGPNEQFF	TGTGCCAGCCTGACCGGGACTGATGGACCCAATGAGCAGTTCTTC
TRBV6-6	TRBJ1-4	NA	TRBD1	CASSYSGTGREKLFF	TGTGCCAGCAGTTACTCCGGGACAGGGCGTGAAAAACTGTTTTTT
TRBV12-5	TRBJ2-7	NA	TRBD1	CASGDRLGDEQYF	TGTGCTAGCGGGGACAGGCTTGGAGACGAGCAGTACTTC
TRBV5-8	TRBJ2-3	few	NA	CASSLVQDTQYF	TGTGCCAGCAGCTTGGTTCAGGATACGCAGTATTTT
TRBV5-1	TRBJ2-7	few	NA	CASSLSSGSLGQQYF	TGCGCCAGCAGCTTGTCCAGCGGGTCCCTCGGCCAGCAGTACTTC
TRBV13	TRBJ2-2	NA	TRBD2	CASSLTSGRGTGELFF	TGTGCCAGCAGCTTGACTAGCGGGAGAGGTACCGGGGAGCTGTTTTTT
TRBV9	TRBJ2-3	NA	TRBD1	CASSSGQGASADTQYF	TGTGCCAGCAGCTCCGGACAGGGAGCAAGCGCAGATACGCAGTATTTT